This is a list of T cell receptor beta chains from one sample in a study of Ad26.COV2.S vaccination and SARS-CoV-2 variants. TCRdb keeps only in-frame clones here, not all; method: immunoSEQ multiplex PCR. The sample has 400,000 to 500,000 clones, around nine tenths seen once. Source: peripheral blood, taken in a trial of Ad26.COV2.S vaccine versus placebo. The source is a person aged 18-65 years who received the Ad26.COV2.S COVID-19 vaccine or a placebo. Both conserved end residues are part of each CDR3. The D gene is left open where the match is weak. Clone size, where shown, is once, few, many, or a class for clones that have expanded.

TRBJ2-2 | TRBD1 | TRBV20-1 | few | 16 | TGCAGTGCTAGTAAACAGGGGGCTTTCGACACCGGGGAGCTGTTTTTT | CSASKQGAFDTGELFF
TRBJ2-7 | TRBD1 | TRBV4-1 | . | 17 | TGCGCCAGCAGCCAACCTCGGACAGGTAAAAGCTCCTACGAGCAGTACTTC | CASSQPRTGKSSYEQYF
TRBJ2-6 | TRBD1 | TRBV11-3 | . | 16 | TGTGCCAGCAGCTCGGGACAGATCTCTGGGGCCAACGTCCTGACTTTC | CASSSGQISGANVLTF
TRBJ1-1 | . | TRBV10-3 | . | 14 | TGTGCCATCAGTGAGACCGACAGGTCCCGTGAAGCTTTCTTT | CAISETDRSREAFF
TRBJ2-7 | . | TRBV7-2 | once | 13 | TGTGCCAGCAGCTTAAGAGGGACGGGTGAGCAGTACTTC | CASSLRGTGEQYF
TRBJ2-3 | . | TRBV30 | . | 13 | TGTGCCTGGAGTACGGTGAGCACAGATACGCAGTATTTT | CAWSTVSTDTQYF
TRBJ1-2 | . | TRBV27 | . | 13 | TGTGCCAGCAGTCCCTACAAATCTGAGGGCTACACCTTC | CASSPYKSEGYTF
TRBJ2-5 | TRBD1 | TRBV19 | . | 15 | TGTGCCAGTAGTACCACAGGGGGCGCGGTGGAGACCCAGTACTTC | CASSTTGGAVETQYF
TRBJ1-2 | . | TRBV28 | . | 14 | TGTGCCAGCGTCCGAATGGCAGGGCCCTTAGGCTACACCTTC | CASVRMAGPLGYTF
TRBJ2-6 | . | TRBV11-3 | few | 18 | TGTGCCAGCAGCTTGACATTTTGGCATCTCTCTGGGGCCAACGTCCTGACTTTC | CASSLTFWHLSGANVLTF
TRBJ1-5 | . | TRBV28 | . | 13 | TGTGCCAGCAGTTTCGAAAGCCATCAGCCCCAGCATTTT | CASSFESHQPQHF
TRBJ2-7 | TRBD2 | TRBV2 | . | 15 | TGTGCCAGCGGACTAGCGGGGGGGCTCATCCCCGAGCAGTACTTC | CASGLAGGLIPEQYF
TRBJ2-7 | TRBD1 | TRBV5-4 | . | 15 | TGTGCCAGCAGCACAGGACAGGGGAGGTCCTACGAGCAGTACTTC | CASSTGQGRSYEQYF
TRBJ1-1 | TRBD1 | TRBV28 | . | 15 | TGTGCCAGCAGTTCTCACCGACAGGGTCGGACTGAAGCTTTCTTT | CASSSHRQGRTEAFF
TRBJ2-5 | . | TRBV7-2 | . | 15 | TGTGCCAGCAGCTTAGGGACGACTAGGGTGGAGACCCAGTACTTC | CASSLGTTRVETQYF
TRBJ1-2 | . | TRBV24-1 | . | 16 | TGTGCCACCAGTGATACCGAAGGGCAGGGTCCCTATGGCTACACCTTC | CATSDTEGQGPYGYTF
TRBJ1-1 | . | TRBV14 | . | 14 | TGTGCCAGCAGCCCTCAGTGGTTGGGGACTGAAGCTTTCTTT | CASSPQWLGTEAFF
TRBJ2-7 | . | TRBV6-2/TRBV6-3 | . | 15 | TGTGCCAGCAGTTACTCGGGCGTCGGCGGCTACGAGCAGTACTTC | CASSYSGVGGYEQYF
TRBJ2-5 | . | TRBV7-2 | . | 14 | TGTGCCAGCAGCTTAGTCCGGTATGGGGAGACCCAGTACTTC | CASSLVRYGETQYF
TRBJ1-5 | . | TRBV10-3 | once | 16 | TGTGCCATCAGTGAGTCGAGGCAGGGGAGCAATCAGCCCCAGCATTTT | CAISESRQGSNQPQHF
TRBJ2-1 | . | TRBV6-2/TRBV6-3 | . | 11 | TGTGCCAGCAGTCGAATTAATGAGCAGTTCTTC | CASSRINEQFF
TRBJ1-2 | TRBD1 | TRBV28 | . | 14 | TGTGCCAGCAGCCGCAGGGGGACAGGGTATGGCTACACCTTC | CASSRRGTGYGYTF
TRBJ2-5 | . | TRBV18 | . | 15 | TGTGCCAGCTCACCCCCCGGCCTCCGCCGTGGGACCCAGTACTTC | CASSPPGLRRGTQYF